Presented here are 23 T cell receptor beta chains from one specimen sequenced in a study of molecular identifiers for immune sequencing clone quantification. TCRdb processed the PCR reads anew with MiXCR; each CDR3 protein has one entry. The sample shows around 480,000 distinct CDR3 sequences, around a fifth of them seen only once. Material for sequencing was naive CD8+ T cells from blood, with Jurkat cell RNA spiked in. Documented subset: FACS-sorted CD8+CD4-CCR7+CD45RA+ naive T cells. The origin of the receptors is a human donor in good health. Some libraries in this study had Jurkat cell RNA spiked in.

As concerns this clonotype: Being one base from a much bigger clone, this may be a read error. The CDR3 end shows no conserved phenylalanine or tryptophan, and so a read error is likely. V and J are TRBV20-1 and TRBJ2-7; a possible D gene is TRBD2 (5 bases). This CDR3 region has 14 residues. Germline V lookup: CDR1 DFQATT, CDR2 SNEGSKA (reference sequence). V gave up 3 bases and J gave up 1 base, with 13 bases separating them. The CDR3 DNA sequence: TGCAGTGCTAGGGGTCAGACTAATTCCTACGAGCAGTACTCC. This sequence encodes CSARGQTNSYEQYS.

This clonotype was detected many times. The chain has TRBV7-9 and TRBJ2-3; TRBD2 matches at 7 bases. This CDR3 spans 15 amino acids. The germline V gene encodes CDR1 SEHNR and CDR2 FQNEAQ (reference sequence). With 6 bases clipped from V and 2 bases from J, the junction kept 8 bases outside the gene matches. CDR3 in amino acids: CASRPPGLSTDTQYF. CDR3 DNA sequence: TGTGCCAGCAGACCCCCGGGACTATCCACAGATACGCAGTATTTT.

This clonotype has at least ten counts. The V gene is TRBV4-3, the J gene TRBJ2-3, with D maybe TRBD2 (5 bases). Germline CDR1 is LGHNA and CDR2 is YSLEER. Trimming removed 6 bases at V and 4 bases at J, with 17 bases between. CDR3 length: 15 amino acids. The CDR3 sequence is CASRASLVGSDTQYF. Written as DNA, the CDR3 is TGCGCCAGCAGGGCTAGCTTGGTTGGGTCAGATACGCAGTATTTT.

The rearrangement uses TRBV11-3 and TRBJ2-1; D is unresolved. The CDR3 spans 15 residues. The germline CDR1 and CDR2 sequences are SGHNT and YENEEA. V shed 5 bases and J shed 8 bases, with 19 bases lying between them. CDR3 nucleotide sequence: TGTGCCAGCAGCCTTTCGTACGAGGAGAGCGATGAGCAGTTCTTC. This translates into CASSLSYEESDEQFF.

This clonotype was seen many times. CDR3 sequence (DNA): TGCGCCAGCAGCCCCAGGATCCAAGTCGGCACAGATACGCAGTATTTT. As protein: CASSPRIQVGTDTQYF. V gene TRBV5-1 combines with J gene TRBJ2-3; no definite D call. The germline gives CDR1 SGHRS, CDR2 YFSETQ. Trimming pared 4 bases from V and 1 base from J, leaving 16 bases between. The CDR3 consists of 16 residues.

The chain links TRBV30 to TRBJ2-1; D may be TRBD1 or TRBD2 (5 bases each). The CDR3 is 15 amino acids. V was pared by 2 bases and J by 0 bases, with 11 bases between. The germline gives CDR1 GTSNPN, CDR2 SVGIG (reference sequence). The CDR3 protein is CAWSRGVYSYNEQFF. The CDR3 bases are TGTGCCTGGAGTAGAGGGGTGTACTCCTACAATGAGCAGTTCTTC.

This clonotype came up many times. This sequence joins TRBV14 and TRBJ1-6, with a possible D match to TRBD1 (5 bases). The CDR3 extends over 15 amino acids. Germline assignment: CDR1 SGHDN and CDR2 FVKESK. Trimming removed 4 bases at V and 4 bases at J, with 11 bases between. CDR3 protein: CASSPGRGYNSPLHF. CDR3 nucleotides: TGTGCCAGCAGCCCAGGAAGGGGATATAATTCACCCCTCCACTTT.

For this clonotype: This CDR3 fails to terminate in the conserved phenylalanine or tryptophan, so it likely reflects a read error. CDR3 sequence (DNA): TGCAGTGCTACCCCACAGGGAGGTCATGACGAGCAGTACCTC. Protein: CSATPQGGHDEQYL. This chain uses TRBV20-1 with TRBJ2-7; the D gene could be TRBD1 or TRBD2 (6 bases each). Trimming took off 4 bases at V and 5 bases at J, with 18 bases between the two ends. This CDR3 has 14 residues. Germline V lookup: CDR1 DFQATT, CDR2 SNEGSKA (reference sequence).

This chain connects TRBV7-9 to TRBJ1-2, with a tentative D call TRBD1 (6 bases). The CDR3 consists of 15 residues. Germline-derived CDR1 and CDR2 are SEHNR and FQNEAQ (reference sequence). V gave up 7 bases and J gave up 7 bases, with 22 bases separating them. CDR3 region: CASTPKGGEDAGYTF. The DNA for the CDR3 is TGTGCCAGCACCCCGAAGGGGGGAGAGGATGCTGGCTACACCTTC.

To note about this clonotype: A much larger clone is a single base away; this may be a read error. The conserved phenylalanine or tryptophan normally closing the CDR3 is absent here, so this likely arose from a read error. The genes are TRBV2 and TRBJ2-7, with a weak D call TRBD1 (6 bases). The CDR3 consists of 16 residues. From germline, CDR1 is SNHLY and CDR2 FYNNEI. Between the trimmed V and J ends, which lost 4 bases and 3 bases, there was a span of 19 bases. The CDR3 DNA is TGTGCCAGCAGTGCAGGGGAACAGTTCCTAGTCTACGAGCAGTACTCC. Its protein is CASSAGEQFLVYEQYS.

This clonotype came up many times. The chain links TRBV7-9 to TRBJ2-1, with 7 bases identical to TRBD2. The CDR3 sequence is 15 residues long. Per the germline V gene, CDR1 is SEHNR and CDR2 is FQNEAQ (reference sequence). Unmatched junction bases numbered 3, after V lost 2 bases and J lost 2 bases. The CDR3: CASSLLLAAYNEQFF. CDR3 coding DNA: TGTGCCAGCAGCTTACTCCTAGCGGCCTACAATGAGCAGTTCTTC.

This clonotype has a count of ten or more. The genes are TRBV30 and TRBJ1-1; D is uncertain. Trimming took off 0 bases at V and 6 bases at J, with 8 bases between the two ends. Germline-derived CDR1 and CDR2 are GTSNPN and SVGIG (reference sequence). The CDR3 runs to 12 residues. DNA of the CDR3: TGTGCCTGGAGTGTGGGATTAGCTGAAGCTTTCTTT. Protein: CAWSVGLAEAFF.

This clonotype occurred a few times. The chain recombines TRBV20-1 with TRBJ1-1; D gene unclear. This CDR3 is 13 amino acids long. V was trimmed by 5 bases and J by 5 bases, leaving 15 bases between them. From germline, CDR1 is DFQATT and CDR2 SNEGSKA (reference sequence). The CDR3 loop is CSAPNKPGTEAFF. DNA of the CDR3: TGCAGTGCTCCAAACAAACCGGGGACTGAAGCTTTCTTT.

This clonotype has more than one count but fewer than ten. The V and J genes are TRBV27 and TRBJ1-6; D call uncertain. The germline CDR1 and CDR2 sequences are MNHEY and SMNVEV (reference sequence). The CDR3 extends over 15 amino acids. The V end was cut by 1 base, the J end by 7 bases, with 11 bases between. The CDR3 is CASSLFTDGNSPLHF. CDR3 nucleotide sequence: TGTGCCAGCAGTTTATTTACGGACGGGAATTCACCCCTCCACTTT.

Ten or more counts support this clonotype. The chain has TRBV20-1 and TRBJ2-3; tentative D call: TRBD2 (6 bases). The CDR3 has 16 amino acids. V was cut by 0 bases and J by 5 bases, with 18 bases left in between. Looked up from germline, CDR1 is DFQATT and CDR2 is SNEGSKA (reference sequence). The CDR3 is CSARDHSGGIGDTQYF. CDR3 bases: TGCAGTGCTAGAGATCATTCTGGCGGGATAGGAGATACGCAGTATTTT.

Only a few counts were recorded for this clonotype. The chain links TRBV6-2 or TRBV6-3 to TRBJ2-3; TRBD2 might be the D (5 bases). V lost 5 bases to trimming and J lost 5 bases, with 14 bases between them. Per the germline V gene, CDR1 is MNHEY and CDR2 is SVGEGT. The CDR3 is 14 amino acids. The CDR3: CASSLTRRKDTQYF. The CDR3 DNA reads TGTGCCAGCAGTCTAACGCGGAGGAAAGATACGCAGTATTTT.

This clonotype was seen repeatedly, ten times or more. The chain couples TRBV6-6 to TRBJ2-3; the D gene is possibly TRBD2 (5 bases). This CDR3 is built from 16 residues. Looked up from germline, CDR1 is MNHNY and CDR2 is SVGAGI (reference sequence). V was shortened by 0 bases and J by 1 base, with 11 bases between the two germline ends. The CDR3 DNA reads as TGTGCCAGCAGTTACTCGAACCCGAGGGGCACAGATACGCAGTATTTT. Its protein is CASSYSNPRGTDTQYF.

The chain links TRBV2 to TRBJ2-7, with D tentatively TRBD1 (6 bases). This CDR3 comprises 15 residues. Germline V gene sequence: CDR1 SNHLY, CDR2 FYNNEI. V gave up 7 bases and J gave up 6 bases, with 22 bases separating them. CDR3 residues: CASTTGRGALGEQYF. The DNA for the CDR3 is TGTGCCAGCACCACGGGCAGGGGAGCCCTTGGCGAGCAGTACTTC.

Turning to this clonotype: A much more abundant neighbour one base away suggests this may be a read error. The chain uses TRBV6-6 and TRBJ1-4, with a tentative D call TRBD1 (6 bases). The CDR3 length is 14 residues. Germline V gene sequence: CDR1 MNHNY, CDR2 SVGAGI (reference sequence). This chain's CDR3 is CASSATGSNGKLFF. The DNA of the CDR3 is TGTGCCAGCAGTGCGACAGGCTCAAATGGAAAACTGTTTTTT.

V is TRBV28 and J is TRBJ2-5, with TRBD2 matching 8 bases. V lost 1 base and J lost 4; bases outside the gene matches: 2. This CDR3 has 14 amino acids. Germline V gives CDR1 MDHEN, CDR2 SYDVKM. CDR3 nucleotides: TGTGCCAGCAGTTTATTGCGGGGGGCAGAGACCCAGTACTTC. This gives the protein CASSLLRGAETQYF.

V and J are TRBV6-4 and TRBJ1-1; TRBD1 aligns across 9 bases. The CDR3 is 10 amino acids. V lost 11 bases to trimming and J lost 11 bases; unmatched junction nucleotides: 6. The germline V gene has CDR1 MRHNA and CDR2 SNTAGT. The chain's CDR3 is CARTGVWAFF. DNA of the CDR3: TGTGCCCGGACAGGGGTATGGGCTTTCTTT.

J is TRBJ2-3 and V is TRBV21-1. TRBV21-1 is an annotated pseudogene. This CDR3 has 14 residues. CDR3 sequence: CASSKAGIADTQYF. For the CDR3, the DNA is TGTGCCAGCAGCAAAGCTGGGATCGCAGATACGCAGTATTTT.

The sample holds a few counts of this clonotype. The rearrangement uses TRBV7-9 and TRBJ1-4; 10 nucleotides match TRBD1. CDR3 size: 15 residues. Germline V gives CDR1 SEHNR, CDR2 FQNEAQ (reference sequence). The J segment lost 8 bases and the V segment lost 5 bases, leaving 8 bases of the junction unmatched. In DNA, the CDR3 is TGTGCCAGCAGCCTGGGGACAGGGGAATACGAAAAACTGTTTTTT. Translated: CASSLGTGEYEKLFF.